Presented here are 5 T cell receptor beta chains from one specimen sequenced in a study of blood T cell repertoires in COVID-19. The assay was immunoSEQ multiplex PCR, and TCRdb's table has in-frame clones only and misses some. The data contain roughly 240,000 clones, approximately 82% of them singletons. The specimen sequenced was peripheral blood. All receptors derive from a man in his sixties who had recovered from COVID-19.

The chain recombines TRBV11-2 with TRBJ1-2; 8 positions agree with TRBD1. This CDR3 is 12 amino acids long. Germline V lookup: CDR1 SGHAT, CDR2 FQNNGV. V lost 7 bases, J lost 8 bases, and 6 bases stayed unmatched. CDR3 sequence: CASTAGGAGYTF. As DNA, the CDR3 is TGTGCCAGCACCGCAGGGGGCGCGGGCTACACCTTC.

This clone was detected a few times. The rearrangement uses TRBV7-3 and TRBJ1-3; the D gene is possibly TRBD1 (6 bases). This CDR3 has 16 residues. CDR1 SGHTA and CDR2 FQGTGA come from the germline V gene. V shed 5 bases and J shed 2 bases, with 16 bases lying between them. The CDR3 region is CASSLPSAGAGNTIYF. CDR3 coding DNA: TGTGCCAGCAGCCTCCCGTCGGCAGGGGCTGGAAACACCATATATTTT.

This chain links TRBV19 with TRBJ1-2, with 8 positions matching TRBD1. With 5 bases clipped from V and 4 bases from J, the junction kept 3 bases outside the gene matches. CDR3 length equals 13 residues. Germline-derived CDR1 and CDR2 are LNHDA and SQIVND (reference sequence). The CDR3 DNA sequence: TGTGCCAGTAGTGTGGACAGGGTCTATGGCTACACCTTC. This codes for CASSVDRVYGYTF.

This chain links TRBV29-1 with TRBJ2-5; maybe TRBD2 (7 bases). This CDR3 region has 14 residues. V gave up 4 bases and J gave up 5 bases, with 17 bases separating them. The V gene's germline CDR1 is SQVTM and CDR2 ANQGSEA. The CDR3 DNA reads as TGCAGCGTTGGGGGGGGGCTGAGATCGGAGACCCAGTACTTC. Protein: CSVGGGLRSETQYF. The full variable domain, with the rest looked up from reference TRBV29-1 and TRBJ2-5, is SAVISQKPSRDICQRGTSLTIQCQVDSQVTMMFWYRQQPGQSLTLIATANQGSEATYESGFVIDKFPISRPNLTFSTLTVSNMSPEDSSIYLCSVGGGLRSETQYFGPGTRLLVL.

With regard to this clone: This is likely a read error, given that the CDR3 carries no conserved phenylalanine or tryptophan at its end. The DNA is omitted, as the CDR3 cannot be located on it reliably, and the CDR3 follows TCRdb's listing. The J gene is TRBJ2-3, the V gene TRBV18; the table's D call TRBD2 went unverified against the DNA. The CDR3 length is 14 residues, termini included. Looked up from germline, CDR1 is KGHSH and CDR2 is LQKENI. The CDR3 loop reads CASSPPSRRDSVRL.